Sequencing of this T cell receptor (beta chain) was carried out in a study of human T cells and chemical hapten exposure. About the study: It was small differences in pooled library volume that mainly caused per-sample TCR yields to vary.

Points from the study as a whole: Following DPC sensitization, TCRs present above 1 in 1000 frequency showed no change.

The template was total RNA from unfractionated whole blood. Individual cDNA molecules (in the library) carried attached unique molecular identifiers. Authors' data handling: Ranging from roughly 23,224 to 700,000, TCR counts per sample had a median value of around 91,000. TCRdb reprocessed the 5' RACE reads via MiXCR and lists one record per CDR3 protein. These V and J calls rely on TCRdb rather than the paper's analysis. The sample lists 65,000 to 90,000 distinct CDR3 sequences, approximately 15% occurring once. About this clonotype itself: Its specificity is not known.

Between the trimmed V and J ends, which lost 6 bases and 5 bases, there was a span of 18 bases. The CDR3 loop spans 15 amino acids. Looked up from germline, CDR1 is MNHEY and CDR2 is SVGEGT. The genes are TRBV6-2 or TRBV6-3 and TRBJ2-3, with D possibly being TRBD1 (6 bases). The TCR was taken from a female donor in good health. CDR3 DNA: TGTGCCAGCAGCCTGACAGGACACGGAGGAGATACGCAGTATTTT. It codes for CASSLTGHGGDTQYF.